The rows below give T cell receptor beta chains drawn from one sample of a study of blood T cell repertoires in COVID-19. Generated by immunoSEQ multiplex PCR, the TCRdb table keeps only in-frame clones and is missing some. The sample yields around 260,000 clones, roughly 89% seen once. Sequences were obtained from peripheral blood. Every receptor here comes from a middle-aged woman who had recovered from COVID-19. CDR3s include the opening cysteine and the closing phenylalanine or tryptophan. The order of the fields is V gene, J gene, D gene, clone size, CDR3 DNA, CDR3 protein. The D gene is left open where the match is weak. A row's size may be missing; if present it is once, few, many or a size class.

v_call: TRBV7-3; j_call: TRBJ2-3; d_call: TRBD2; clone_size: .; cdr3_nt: TGTGCCAGCAGTCGAGCGGGAGTCGGCACAGATACGCAGTATTTT; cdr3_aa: CASSRAGVGTDTQYF
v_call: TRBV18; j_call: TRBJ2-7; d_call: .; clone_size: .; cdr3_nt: TGTGCCAGCTCACCTGGCACGGAGGTAACCTACGAGCAGTACTTC; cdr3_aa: CASSPGTEVTYEQYF
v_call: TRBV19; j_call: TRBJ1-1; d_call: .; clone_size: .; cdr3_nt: TGTGCCAGTAGCGTCGGGAACACTGAAGCTTTCTTT; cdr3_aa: CASSVGNTEAFF
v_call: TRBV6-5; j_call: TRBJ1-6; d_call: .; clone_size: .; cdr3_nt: TGTGCCAGCAGAACTGAAAGCTCCTATAATTCACCCCTCCACTTT; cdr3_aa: CASRTESSYNSPLHF
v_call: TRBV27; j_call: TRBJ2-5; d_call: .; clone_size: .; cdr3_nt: TGTGCCAGCAGTTCACAAGAGACCCAGTACTTC; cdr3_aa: CASSSQETQYF
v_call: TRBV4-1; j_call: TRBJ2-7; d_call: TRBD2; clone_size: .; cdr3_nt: TGCGCCAGCAGCCAACTGACTAGCGGGAATGCCTACGAGCAGTACTTC; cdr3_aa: CASSQLTSGNAYEQYF
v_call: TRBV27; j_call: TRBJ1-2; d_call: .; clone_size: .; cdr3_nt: TGTGCCAGCAGGACCCCAGGGTCATTCGGCCGGAATGGCTACACCTTC; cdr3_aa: CASRTPGSFGRNGYTF
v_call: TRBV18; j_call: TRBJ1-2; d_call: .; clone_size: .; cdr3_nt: TGTGCCAGCTCACCAATCGAGACTGACGTTTATGGCTACACCTTC; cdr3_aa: CASSPIETDVYGYTF
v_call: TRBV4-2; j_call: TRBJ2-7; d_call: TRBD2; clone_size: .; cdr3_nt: TGTGCCAGCAGCCAGACTAGCGGGAACTACGAGCAGTACTTC; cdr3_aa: CASSQTSGNYEQYF
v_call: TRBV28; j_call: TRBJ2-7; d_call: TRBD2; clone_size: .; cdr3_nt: TGTGCCAGCGGGTCCGGGACTAGCTACGAGCAGTACTTC; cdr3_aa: CASGSGTSYEQYF
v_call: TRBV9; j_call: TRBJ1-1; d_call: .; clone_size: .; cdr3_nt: TGTGCCAGCAGCGCCGGAGGGGTCTTGAACACTGAAGCTTTCTTT; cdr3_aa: CASSAGGVLNTEAFF
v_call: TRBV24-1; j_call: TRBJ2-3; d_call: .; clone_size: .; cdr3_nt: TGTGCCACCAGTGACCCAACCGGGCCCCAGGGGACAGATACGCAGTATTTT; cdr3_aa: CATSDPTGPQGTDTQYF
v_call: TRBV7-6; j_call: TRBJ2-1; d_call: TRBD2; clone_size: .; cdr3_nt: TGTGCCAGCAGCTTAGGTGGGGGGGGGAGCTCCTACAATGAGCAGTTCTTC; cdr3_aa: CASSLGGGGSSYNEQFF
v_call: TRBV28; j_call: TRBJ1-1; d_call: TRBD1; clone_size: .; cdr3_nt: TGTGCCAGCAGTTTATGGGCCAGGGGGCCCAAGACTGAAGCTTTCTTT; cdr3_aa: CASSLWARGPKTEAFF
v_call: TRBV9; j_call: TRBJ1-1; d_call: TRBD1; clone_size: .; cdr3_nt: TGTGCCAGCAGCGAGGGACAGTCAACCACTGAAGCTTTCTTT; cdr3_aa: CASSEGQSTTEAFF
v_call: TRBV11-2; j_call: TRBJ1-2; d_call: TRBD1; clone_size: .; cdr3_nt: TGTGCCAGCAGCTTAGGGACAGGGGATGATGGCTACACCTTC; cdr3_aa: CASSLGTGDDGYTF
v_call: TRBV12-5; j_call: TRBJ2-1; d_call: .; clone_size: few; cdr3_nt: TGTGCTAGCGCCGCCGAGGATGAGCAGTTCTTC; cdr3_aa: CASAAEDEQFF
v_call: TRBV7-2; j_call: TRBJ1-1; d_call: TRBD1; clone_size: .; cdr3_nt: TGTGCCAGCAGCTCAACTGGGACAGGGAGGACTGAAGCTTTCTTT; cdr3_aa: CASSSTGTGRTEAFF
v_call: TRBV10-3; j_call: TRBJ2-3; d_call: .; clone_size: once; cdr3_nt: TGTGCCATCAGCCGACTAGATGGCACAGATACGCAGTATTTT; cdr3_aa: CAISRLDGTDTQYF
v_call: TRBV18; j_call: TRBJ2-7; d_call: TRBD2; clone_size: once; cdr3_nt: TGTGCCAGCTCAGCCGTCCAGACTAGCGGGACGCACGAGCAGTACTTC; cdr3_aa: CASSAVQTSGTHEQYF
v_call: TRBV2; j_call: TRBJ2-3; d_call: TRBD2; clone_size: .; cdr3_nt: TGTGCCAGCAGGACTAGCGGGAAGGAGGGAGATACGCAGTATTTT; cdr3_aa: CASRTSGKEGDTQYF
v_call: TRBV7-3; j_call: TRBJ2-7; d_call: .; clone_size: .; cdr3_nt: TGTGCCAGCAGCTTGCGCGTAAGAGAGTACGAGCAGTACTTC; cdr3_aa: CASSLRVREYEQYF
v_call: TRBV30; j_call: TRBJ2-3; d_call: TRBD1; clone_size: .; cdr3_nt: TGTGCCTGGAGTCCCGGGACAGGGATAGATACGCAGTATTTT; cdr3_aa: CAWSPGTGIDTQYF
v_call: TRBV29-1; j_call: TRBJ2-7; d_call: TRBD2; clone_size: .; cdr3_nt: TGCAGCGTCGCCGGGACTAGCGCCGAGCAGTACTTC; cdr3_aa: CSVAGTSAEQYF
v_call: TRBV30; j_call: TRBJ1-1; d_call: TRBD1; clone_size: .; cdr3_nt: TGTGCCTGGAGAGTAACAGGGGGCTCTAACACTGAAGCTTTCTTT; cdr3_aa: CAWRVTGGSNTEAFF
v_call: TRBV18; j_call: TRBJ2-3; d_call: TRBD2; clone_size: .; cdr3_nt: TGTGCCAGCTCACTAGCGGGACCTACCGGAGATACGCAGTATTTT; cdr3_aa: CASSLAGPTGDTQYF
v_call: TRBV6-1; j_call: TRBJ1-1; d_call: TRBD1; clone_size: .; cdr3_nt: TGTGCCAGCAGTGAAGAAATCCGACAGGGGGCGGCTGAAGCTTTCTTT; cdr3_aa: CASSEEIRQGAAEAFF
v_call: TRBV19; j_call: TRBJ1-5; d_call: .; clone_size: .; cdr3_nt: TGTGCCAGTACCCTAAGAGGACAGTTCAATCAGCCCCAGCATTTT; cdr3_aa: CASTLRGQFNQPQHF
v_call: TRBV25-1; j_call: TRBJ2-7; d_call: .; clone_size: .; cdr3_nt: TGTGCCAGCGCCCCGTATAGCGGATCCTACGAGCAGTACTTC; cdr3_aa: CASAPYSGSYEQYF
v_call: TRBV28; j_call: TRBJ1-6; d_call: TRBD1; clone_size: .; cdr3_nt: TGTGCCAGCAGTCCCAGACCGGGACAGTATAATTCTCCCCTCCACTTT; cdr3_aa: CASSPRPGQYNSPLHF
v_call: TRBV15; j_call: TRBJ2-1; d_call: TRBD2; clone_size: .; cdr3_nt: TGTGCCACCAGCAGCCTGACTAGCGGATCCTACAATGAGCAGTTCTTC; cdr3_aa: CATSSLTSGSYNEQFF
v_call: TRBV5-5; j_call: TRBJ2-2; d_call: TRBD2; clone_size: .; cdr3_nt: TGTGCCAGCAGCTTGGTTCTAGCGGGAAACACCGGGGAGCTGTTTTTT; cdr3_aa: CASSLVLAGNTGELFF
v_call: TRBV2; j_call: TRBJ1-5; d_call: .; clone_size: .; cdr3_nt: TGTGCCAGCAGTACAGACGCCCCGAGAAGGGGTGGTCAGCCCCAGCATTTT; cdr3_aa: CASSTDAPRRGGQPQHF
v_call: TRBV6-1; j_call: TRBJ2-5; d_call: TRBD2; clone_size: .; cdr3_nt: TGTGCCAGCAGTGAAGCTGGACCGGGACTAGCGGGAGGTGCCCAAGAGACCCAGTACTTC; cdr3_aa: CASSEAGPGLAGGAQETQYF
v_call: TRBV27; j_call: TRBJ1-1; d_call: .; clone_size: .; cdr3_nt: TGTGCCAGCAGTCCCCTAGTCACCCTGGGTGAAGCTTTCTTT; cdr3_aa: CASSPLVTLGEAFF
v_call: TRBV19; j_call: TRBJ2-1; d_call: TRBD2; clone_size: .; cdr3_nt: TGTGCCAGTACGCGGGAGGGCGTCAGTTACAATGAGCAGTTCTTC; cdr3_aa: CASTREGVSYNEQFF
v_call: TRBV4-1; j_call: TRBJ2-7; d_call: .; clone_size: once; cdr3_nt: TGCGCCAGCAGCCAACTCCGGGACAAGCCCTACGAGCAGTACTTC; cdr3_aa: CASSQLRDKPYEQYF
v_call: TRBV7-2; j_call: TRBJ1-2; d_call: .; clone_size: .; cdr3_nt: TGTGCCAGCAGCTTAGCGGCAGCTAACTATGGCTACACCTTC; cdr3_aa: CASSLAAANYGYTF
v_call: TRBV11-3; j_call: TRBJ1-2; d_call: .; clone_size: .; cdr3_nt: TGTGCCAGCAGCCCGCCCGTGGGCGGCGGGCACTATGGCTACACCTTC; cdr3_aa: CASSPPVGGGHYGYTF
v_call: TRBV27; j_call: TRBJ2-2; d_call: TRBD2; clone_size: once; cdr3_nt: TGTGCCAGCACCCCCGGCGGGCTAGCGGGAGGGCAGAACACCGGGGAGCTGTTTTTT; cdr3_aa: CASTPGGLAGGQNTGELFF
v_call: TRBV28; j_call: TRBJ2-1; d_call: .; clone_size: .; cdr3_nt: TGTGCCAGCAGTTTATCAGCTGGGCGGGACAATGAGCAGTTCTTC; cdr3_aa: CASSLSAGRDNEQFF
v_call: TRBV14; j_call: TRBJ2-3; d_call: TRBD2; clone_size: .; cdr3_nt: TGTGCCAGCAGCCCGAGCGGGAGGGCCGGAGATACGCAGTATTTT; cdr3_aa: CASSPSGRAGDTQYF
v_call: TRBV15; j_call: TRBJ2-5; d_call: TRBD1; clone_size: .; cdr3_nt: TGTGCCACCAGCAGAGAACGACAGGGGTTGAGAGAGACCCAGTACTTC; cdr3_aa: CATSRERQGLRETQYF
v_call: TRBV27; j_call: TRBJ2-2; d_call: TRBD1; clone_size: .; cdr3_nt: TGTGCCAGCAGTTTATCGAGCCGCGGACAGGGGGGTACCGGGGAGCTGTTTTTT; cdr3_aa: CASSLSSRGQGGTGELFF
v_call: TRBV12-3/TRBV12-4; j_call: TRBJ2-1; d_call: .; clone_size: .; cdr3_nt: TGTGCCAGCAGTTCCCTAACCAATGAGCAGTTCTTC; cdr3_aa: CASSSLTNEQFF